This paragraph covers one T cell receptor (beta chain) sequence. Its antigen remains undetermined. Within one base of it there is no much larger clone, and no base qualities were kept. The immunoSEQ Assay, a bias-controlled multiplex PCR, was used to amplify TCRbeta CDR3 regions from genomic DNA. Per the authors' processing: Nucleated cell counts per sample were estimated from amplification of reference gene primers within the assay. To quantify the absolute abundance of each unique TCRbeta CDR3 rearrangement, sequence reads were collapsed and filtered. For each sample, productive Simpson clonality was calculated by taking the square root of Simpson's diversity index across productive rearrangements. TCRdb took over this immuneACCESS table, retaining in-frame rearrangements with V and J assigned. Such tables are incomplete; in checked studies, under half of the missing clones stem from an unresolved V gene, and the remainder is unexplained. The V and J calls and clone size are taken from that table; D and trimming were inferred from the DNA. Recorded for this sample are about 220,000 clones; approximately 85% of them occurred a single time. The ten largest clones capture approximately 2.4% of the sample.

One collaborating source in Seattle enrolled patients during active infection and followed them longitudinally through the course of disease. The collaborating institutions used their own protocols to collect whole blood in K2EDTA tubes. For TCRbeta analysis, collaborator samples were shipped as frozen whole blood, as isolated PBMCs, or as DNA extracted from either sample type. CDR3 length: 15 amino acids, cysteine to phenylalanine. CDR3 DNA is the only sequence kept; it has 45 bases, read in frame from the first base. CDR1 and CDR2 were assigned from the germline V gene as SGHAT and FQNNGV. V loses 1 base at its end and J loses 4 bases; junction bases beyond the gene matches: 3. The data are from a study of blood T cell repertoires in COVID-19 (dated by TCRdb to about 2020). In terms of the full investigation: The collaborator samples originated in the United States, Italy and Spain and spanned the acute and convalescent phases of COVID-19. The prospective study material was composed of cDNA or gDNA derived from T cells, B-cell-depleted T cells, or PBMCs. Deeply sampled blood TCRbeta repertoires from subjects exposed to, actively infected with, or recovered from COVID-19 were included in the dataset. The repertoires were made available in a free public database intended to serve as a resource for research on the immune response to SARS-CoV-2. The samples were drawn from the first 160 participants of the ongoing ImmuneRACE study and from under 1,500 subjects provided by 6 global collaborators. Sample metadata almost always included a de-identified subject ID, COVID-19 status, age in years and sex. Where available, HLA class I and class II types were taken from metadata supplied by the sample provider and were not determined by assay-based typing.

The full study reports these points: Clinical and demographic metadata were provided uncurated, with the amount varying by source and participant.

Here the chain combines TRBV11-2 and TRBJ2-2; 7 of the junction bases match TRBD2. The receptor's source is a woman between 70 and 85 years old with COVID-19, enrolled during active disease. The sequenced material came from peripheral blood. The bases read TGTGCCAGCAGCTTAGCGGGGGGTGGCACCGGGGAGCTGTTTTTT. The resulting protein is CASSLAGGGTGELFF.